This T cell receptor beta chain appears in the sequencing data of a study of blood T cell repertoires in COVID-19. This CDR3 has 16 residues. CDR1 LNHDA and CDR2 SQIVND come from the germline V gene (reference sequence). V lost 4 bases to trimming and J lost 3 bases; unmatched junction nucleotides: 11. Cohort allocation depended upon clinical history that participants reported. The protocol was immunoSEQ multiplex PCR, while the TCRdb copy is restricted to in-frame clones and leaves out a portion. Here the sample spans about 220,000 clones, approximately 90% being singletons. The chain joins TRBV19 to TRBJ2-7; 8 bases agree with TRBD1. The sequence was collected from a woman aged 25 to 39 who had recovered from COVID-19. The specimen was PBMCs or T cells enriched from blood (not recorded which). CDR3 in amino acids: CASSRDAGQGGYEQYF. DNA of the CDR3: TGTGCCAGTAGTAGGGATGCAGGACAGGGCGGCTACGAGCAGTACTTC. Looking up the rest from reference TRBV19 and TRBJ2-7 gives the full variable domain: DGGITQSPKYLFRKEGQNVTLSCEQNLNHDAMYWYRQDPGQGLRLIYYSQIVNDFQKGDIAEGYSVSREKKESFPLTVTSAQKNPTAFYLCASSRDAGQGGYEQYFGPGTRLTVT.